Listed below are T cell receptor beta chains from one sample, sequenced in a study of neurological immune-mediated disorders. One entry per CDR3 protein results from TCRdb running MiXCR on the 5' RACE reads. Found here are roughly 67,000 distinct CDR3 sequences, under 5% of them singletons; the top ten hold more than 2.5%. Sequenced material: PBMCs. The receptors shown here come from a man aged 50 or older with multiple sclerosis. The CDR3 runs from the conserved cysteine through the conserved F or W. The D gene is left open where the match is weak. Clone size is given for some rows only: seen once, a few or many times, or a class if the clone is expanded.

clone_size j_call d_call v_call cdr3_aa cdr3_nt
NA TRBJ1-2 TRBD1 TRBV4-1 CASSQPRGSKIYGYTF TGCGCCAGCAGCCAACCCAGGGGGAGCAAAATCTATGGCTACACCTTC
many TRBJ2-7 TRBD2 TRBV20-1 CSARDSLAGGNSYEQYF TGCAGTGCTAGAGATTCCCTAGCGGGGGGTAACTCCTACGAGCAGTACTTC
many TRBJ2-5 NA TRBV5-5 CASSLPAQETQYF TGTGCCAGCAGCTTGCCAGCCCAAGAGACCCAGTACTTC
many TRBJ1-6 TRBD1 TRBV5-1 CASSPGQYNSPLHF TGCGCCAGCAGCCCGGGACAGTATAATTCACCCCTCCACTTT
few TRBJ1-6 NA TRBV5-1 CASSLGGTEPPLHF TGCGCCAGCAGCTTGGGGGGGACCGAGCCACCCCTCCACTTT
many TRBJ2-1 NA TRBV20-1 CSARDGGSYNEQFF TGCAGTGCGAGGGACGGGGGCTCCTACAATGAGCAGTTCTTC
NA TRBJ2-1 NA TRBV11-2 CASSLERGSYNEQFF TGTGCCAGCAGCTTAGAGAGGGGATCCTACAATGAGCAGTTCTTC
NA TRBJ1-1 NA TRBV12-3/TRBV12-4 CASWNNLGTEAFF TGTGCCAGCTGGAACAACCTGGGGACTGAAGCTTTCTTT
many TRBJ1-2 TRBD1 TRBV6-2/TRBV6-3 CASSPDRNYGYTF TGTGCCAGCAGCCCGGACAGGAACTATGGCTACACCTTC
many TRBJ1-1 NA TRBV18 CASSIQENTEAFF TGTGCCAGCTCGATACAGGAAAACACTGAAGCTTTCTTT
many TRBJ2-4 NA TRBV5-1 CASSEQTLAKNIQYF TGCGCCAGCAGCGAACAGACTCTAGCCAAAAACATTCAGTACTTC
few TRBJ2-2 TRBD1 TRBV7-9 CASSFGQGGPGELFF TGTGCCAGCAGCTTCGGACAGGGGGGACCCGGGGAGCTGTTTTTT
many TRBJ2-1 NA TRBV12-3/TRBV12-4 CASSLARLTNEQFF TGTGCCAGCAGTTTAGCGAGGCTAACCAATGAGCAGTTCTTC
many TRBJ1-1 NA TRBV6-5 CASRGGTEAFF TGTGCCAGCAGGGGGGGTACTGAAGCTTTCTTT
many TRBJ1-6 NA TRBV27 CASSTIANSPLHF TGTGCCAGCAGTACTATAGCTAATTCACCCCTCCACTTT
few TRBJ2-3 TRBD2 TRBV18 CASSPSVGGASYTQYF TGTGCCAGCTCACCAAGTGTCGGGGGGGCCTCATATACGCAGTATTTT
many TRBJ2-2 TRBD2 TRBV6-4 CASSDTYAGDNTGELFF TGTGCCAGCAGTGACACCTACGCGGGGGATAACACCGGGGAGCTGTTTTTT
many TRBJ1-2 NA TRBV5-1 CASSLGSGVYGYTF TGCGCCAGCAGCTTGGGTTCCGGGGTATATGGCTACACCTTC
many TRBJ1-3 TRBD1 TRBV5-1 CASSAVGQDSGNTIYF TGCGCCAGCAGCGCAGTGGGACAGGACTCTGGAAACACCATATATTTT
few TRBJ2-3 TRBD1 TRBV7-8 CASSSGQGDTQYF TGTGCCAGCAGCTCTGGACAGGGAGATACGCAGTATTTT
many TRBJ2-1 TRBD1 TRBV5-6 CASSDGGTGGLYNEQFF TGTGCCAGCAGCGACGGCGGTACAGGGGGCCTCTACAATGAGCAGTTCTTC
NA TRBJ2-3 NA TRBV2 CASSKTPLPQYF TGTGCCAGCAGTAAAACTCCCCTTCCGCAGTATTTT
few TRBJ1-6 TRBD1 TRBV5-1 CASSFSGQATPLNF TGCGCCAGCAGCTTTTCGGGACAGGCGACACCCCTCAACTTT
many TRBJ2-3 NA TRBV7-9 CASSGRDHGTDTQYF TGTGCCAGCAGCGGCCGGGACCATGGCACAGATACGCAGTATTTT
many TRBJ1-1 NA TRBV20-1 CSARDPNNLNTEAFF TGCAGTGCTAGAGATCCGAACAATTTGAACACTGAAGCTTTCTTT
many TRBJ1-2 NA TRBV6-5 CASSDYRTLGYGYTF TGTGCCAGCAGTGACTACAGGACCCTCGGATATGGCTACACCTTC
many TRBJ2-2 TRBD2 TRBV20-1 CSAPTSGGGELFF TGCAGTGCTCCGACTAGCGGTGGCGGGGAGCTGTTTTTT
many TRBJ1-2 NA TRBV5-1 CASSRDTYGYTF TGCGCCAGCAGCCGGGACACCTATGGCTACACCTTC
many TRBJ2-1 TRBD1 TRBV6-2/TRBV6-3 CASKKTPGQGAYNEQFF TGTGCCAGCAAAAAGACCCCGGGACAGGGGGCCTACAATGAGCAGTTCTTC
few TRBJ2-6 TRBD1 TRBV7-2 CASSRHPQGAGANVLTF TGTGCCAGCAGCCGCCACCCACAGGGGGCTGGGGCCAACGTCCTGACTTTC
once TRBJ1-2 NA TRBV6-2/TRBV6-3 CASSYIGGKNYGYTF TGTGCCAGCAGTTACATAGGCGGAAAGAACTATGGCTACACCTTC
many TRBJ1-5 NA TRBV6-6 CASGVGQYSNQPQHF TGTGCCAGCGGAGTTGGACAGTATAGCAATCAGCCCCAGCATTTT
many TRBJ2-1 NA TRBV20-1 CSAPGRISYNEQFF TGCAGTGCACCGGGACGGATCTCCTACAATGAGCAGTTCTTC
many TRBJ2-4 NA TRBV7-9 CASSRPWPTEAKNIQYF TGTGCCAGCAGCCGTCCCTGGCCCACGGAAGCCAAAAACATTCAGTACTTC
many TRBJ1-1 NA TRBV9 CASSVGSGSEAFF TGTGCCAGCAGCGTAGGGTCAGGGTCTGAAGCTTTCTTT
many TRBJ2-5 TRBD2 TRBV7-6 CASSFSGGKETQYF TGTGCCAGCAGCTTTAGCGGGGGGAAAGAGACCCAGTACTTC
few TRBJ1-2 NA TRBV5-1 CASSLEPGLRVHGYTF TGCGCCAGCAGCTTGGAGCCGGGACTCCGGGTCCATGGCTACACCTTC
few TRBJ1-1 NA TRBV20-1 CSARVVIGGRNTEAFF TGCAGTGCTAGAGTAGTAATTGGCGGCAGGAACACTGAAGCTTTCTTT
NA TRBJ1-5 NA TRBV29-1 CSVARGSEQPQHF TGCAGCGTTGCCAGGGGTTCGGAACAGCCCCAGCATTTT
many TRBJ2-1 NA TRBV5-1 CASSTGDVYNEQFF TGCGCCAGCAGCACGGGAGATGTATACAATGAGCAGTTCTTC
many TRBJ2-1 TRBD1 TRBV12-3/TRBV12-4 CASSLRTGGYNEQFF TGTGCCAGCAGTCTGAGGACAGGGGGCTACAATGAGCAGTTCTTC
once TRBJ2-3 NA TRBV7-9 CASSPSADTQYF TGTGCCAGCAGCCCCTCAGCGGATACGCAGTATTTT
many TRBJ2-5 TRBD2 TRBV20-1 CSARKPSGLAAETQYF TGCAGTGCTAGGAAACCTTCGGGACTAGCGGCAGAGACCCAGTACTTC
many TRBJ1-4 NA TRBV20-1 CSAKPGHQEKLFF TGCAGTGCTAAACCGGGACATCAAGAAAAACTGTTTTTT
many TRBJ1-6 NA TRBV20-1 CSARYGQYNSPLHF TGCAGTGCCCGATATGGGCAGTATAATTCACCCCTCCACTTT
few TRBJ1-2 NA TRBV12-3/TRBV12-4 CASSLRGGNYGYPF TGTGCCAGCAGTTTGAGGGGGGGTAACTATGGCTACCCCTTC
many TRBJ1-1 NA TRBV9 CASSVPPEQGEAFF TGTGCCAGCAGCGTACCCCCAGAGCAAGGTGAAGCTTTCTTT
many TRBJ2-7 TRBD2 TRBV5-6 CASSSKAGGLEQYF TGTGCCAGCAGCTCGAAAGCGGGGGGGCTCGAGCAGTACTTC
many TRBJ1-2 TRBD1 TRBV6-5 CASSYPPGGAITF TGTGCCAGCAGTTACCCTCCAGGGGGCGCAATCACCTTC
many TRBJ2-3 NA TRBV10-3 CAISESAGTDTQYF TGTGCCATCAGTGAGTCGGCAGGGACTGATACGCAGTATTTT
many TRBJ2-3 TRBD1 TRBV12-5 CASGLTLTGGVTDTQYF TGTGCTAGTGGTTTGACACTGACAGGGGGCGTCACAGATACGCAGTATTTT
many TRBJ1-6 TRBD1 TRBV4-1 CASSQDSAGGNSPLHF TGCGCCAGCAGCCAAGATTCGGCAGGGGGGAATTCACCCCTCCACTTT